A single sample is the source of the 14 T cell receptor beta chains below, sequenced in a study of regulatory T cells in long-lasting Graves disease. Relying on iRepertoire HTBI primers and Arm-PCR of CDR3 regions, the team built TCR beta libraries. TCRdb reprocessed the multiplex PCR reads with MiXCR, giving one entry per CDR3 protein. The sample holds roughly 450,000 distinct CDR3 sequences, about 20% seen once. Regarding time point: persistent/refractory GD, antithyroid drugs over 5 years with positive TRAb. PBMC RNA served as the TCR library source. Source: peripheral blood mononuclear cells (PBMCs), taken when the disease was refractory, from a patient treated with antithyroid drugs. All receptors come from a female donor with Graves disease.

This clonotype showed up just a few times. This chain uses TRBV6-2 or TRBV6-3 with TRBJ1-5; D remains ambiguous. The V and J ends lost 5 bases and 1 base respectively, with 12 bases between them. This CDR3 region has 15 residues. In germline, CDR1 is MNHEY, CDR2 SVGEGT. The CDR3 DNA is TGTGCCAGCAGTGAATACTGGACGAGCAATCAGCCCCAGCATTTT. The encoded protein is CASSEYWTSNQPQHF.

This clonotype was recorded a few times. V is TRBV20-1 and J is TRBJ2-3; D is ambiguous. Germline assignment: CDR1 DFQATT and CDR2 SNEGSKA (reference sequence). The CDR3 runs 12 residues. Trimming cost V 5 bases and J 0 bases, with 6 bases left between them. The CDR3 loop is CSAQESTDTQYF. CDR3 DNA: TGCAGTGCTCAGGAGAGCACAGATACGCAGTATTTT.

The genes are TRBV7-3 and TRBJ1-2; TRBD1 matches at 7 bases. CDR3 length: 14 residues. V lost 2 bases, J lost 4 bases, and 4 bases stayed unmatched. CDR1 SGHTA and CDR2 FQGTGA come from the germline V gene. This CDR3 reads CASSLGTVFYGYTF. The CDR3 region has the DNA TGTGCCAGCAGCTTAGGGACAGTCTTCTATGGCTACACCTTC.

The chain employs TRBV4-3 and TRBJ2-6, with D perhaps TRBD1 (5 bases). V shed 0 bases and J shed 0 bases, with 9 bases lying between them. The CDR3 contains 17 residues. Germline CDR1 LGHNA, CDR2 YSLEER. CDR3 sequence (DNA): TGCGCCAGCAGCCAAGACCAGGGATACTCTGGGGCCAACGTCCTGACTTTC. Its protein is CASSQDQGYSGANVLTF.

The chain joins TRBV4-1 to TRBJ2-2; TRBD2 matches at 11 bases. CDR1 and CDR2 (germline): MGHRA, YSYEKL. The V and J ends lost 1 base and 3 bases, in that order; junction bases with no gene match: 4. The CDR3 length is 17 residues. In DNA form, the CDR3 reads TGCGCCAGCAGCCAAGTCCTAGCGGGAGGAGACACCGGGGAGCTGTTTTTT. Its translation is CASSQVLAGGDTGELFF.

The CDR3 nucleotides are TGCGCCAGCAGCCAAGATGAGGGCAGGGGCGGCAATCAGCCCCAGCATTTT. Encoded protein: CASSQDEGRGGNQPQHF. The rearrangement links TRBV4-1 to TRBJ1-5; D is perhaps TRBD1 (6 bases). Looked up from germline, CDR1 is MGHRA and CDR2 is YSYEKL. V dropped 0 bases and J dropped 2 bases, with 14 bases sitting between them. The CDR3 runs 17 residues.

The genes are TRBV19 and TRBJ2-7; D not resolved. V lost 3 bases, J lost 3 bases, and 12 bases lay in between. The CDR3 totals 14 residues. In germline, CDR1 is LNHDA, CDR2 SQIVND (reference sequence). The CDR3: CASSMKEGFYEQYF. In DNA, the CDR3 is TGTGCCAGTAGTATGAAGGAAGGTTTCTACGAGCAGTACTTC.

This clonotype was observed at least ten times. Here the CDR3 reads CTSRLSRAGANVLTF. CDR3 in DNA: TGTACCAGCAGGCTCTCAAGGGCTGGGGCCAACGTCCTGACTTTC. The chain links TRBV7-2 to TRBJ2-6, with unresolved D. CDR1 and CDR2 from the germline V gene are SGHTA and FQGNSA. The CDR3 loop spans 15 amino acids. Trimming left V 6 bases short and J 2 bases short, with 11 bases between.

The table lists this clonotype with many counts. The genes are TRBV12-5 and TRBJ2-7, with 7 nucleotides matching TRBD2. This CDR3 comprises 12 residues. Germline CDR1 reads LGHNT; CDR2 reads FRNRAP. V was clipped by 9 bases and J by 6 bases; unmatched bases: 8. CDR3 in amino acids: CASAGGGSEQYF. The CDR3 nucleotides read TGTGCTAGCGCCGGGGGAGGGAGCGAGCAGTACTTC.

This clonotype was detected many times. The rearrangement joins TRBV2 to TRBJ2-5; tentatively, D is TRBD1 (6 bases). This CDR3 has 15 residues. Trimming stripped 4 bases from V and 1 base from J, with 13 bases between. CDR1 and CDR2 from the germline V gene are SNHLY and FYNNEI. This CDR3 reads CASSVFQGRQETQYF. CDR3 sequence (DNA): TGTGCCAGCAGTGTGTTTCAGGGGCGCCAAGAGACCCAGTACTTC.

The CDR3: CASSSLETYEQYF. The CDR3 bases are TGTGCCAGCAGCTCCCTCGAAACCTACGAGCAGTACTTC. This sequence joins TRBV11-1 and TRBJ2-7; D is ambiguous. Germline lookup yields CDR1 SGHAT and CDR2 FQDESV (reference sequence). The CDR3 is 13 amino acids. V was shortened by 4 bases and J by 2 bases, with 9 bases between the two germline ends.

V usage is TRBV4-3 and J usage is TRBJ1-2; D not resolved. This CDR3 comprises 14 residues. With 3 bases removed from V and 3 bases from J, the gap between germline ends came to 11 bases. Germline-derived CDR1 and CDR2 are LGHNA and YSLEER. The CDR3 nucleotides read TGCGCCAGCAGCCAGGGAGGGTCAGACTATGGCTACACCTTC. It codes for CASSQGGSDYGYTF.

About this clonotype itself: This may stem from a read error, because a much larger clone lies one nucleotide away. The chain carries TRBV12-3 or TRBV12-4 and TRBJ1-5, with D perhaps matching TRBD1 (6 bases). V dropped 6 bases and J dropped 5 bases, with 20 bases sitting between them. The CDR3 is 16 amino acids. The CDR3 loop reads CASRLDRSGGDQPQHF. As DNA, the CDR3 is TGTGCCAGCAGACTTGACAGGTCGGGGGGCGATCAGCCCCAGCATTTT.

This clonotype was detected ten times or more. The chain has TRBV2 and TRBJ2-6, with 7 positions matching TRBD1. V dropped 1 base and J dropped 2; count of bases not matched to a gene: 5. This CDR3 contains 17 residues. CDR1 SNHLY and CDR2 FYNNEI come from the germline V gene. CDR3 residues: CASSEEQTGTGANVLTF. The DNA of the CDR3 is TGTGCCAGCAGTGAAGAGCAGACAGGGACTGGGGCCAACGTCCTGACTTTC.